Below, 26 T cell receptor beta chains from the same sample are listed, as sequenced in a study of T cells in Graves' hyperthyroidism and ophthalmopathy. Amplification of TCR beta CDR3 regions used RNA as the template. The TCR CDR3 was amplified in a first-round RT-PCR using the HTBI primer set. Via MiXCR, TCRdb re-called the multiplex PCR reads, giving one row per CDR3 protein. The sample has more than 500,000 distinct CDR3 sequences; about 16% are singletons. The material sequenced was blood. The receptors here all came from a woman aged 25 to 39 with Graves' ophthalmopathy.

For this clonotype: Given a much more abundant clone one base away, this may be a read error. The chain employs TRBV29-1 and TRBJ2-2; TRBD2 aligns across 7 bases. The germline CDR1 and CDR2 sequences are SQVTM and ANQGSEA. The CDR3 runs 14 residues. CDR3 coding DNA: TGCAGCGTTGATGCTAGCGGAGAAACCGAGGAGCTGTTTTTT. Protein: CSVDASGETEELFF.

This clonotype has just a few counts. V is TRBV4-2 and J is TRBJ1-3, with 7 bases that match TRBD1. This CDR3 has 14 amino acids. The germline gives CDR1 LGHNA, CDR2 YNFKEQ. After removal of 3 bases from V and 7 bases from J, the junction contained 6 bases not matched to a gene. CDR3 in DNA: TGTGCCAGCAGCCACGAGGACAGGAGGAACACCATATATTTT. This codes for CASSHEDRRNTIYF.

In its sample, this clonotype was seen many times. The chain uses TRBV6-5 and TRBJ2-1, with 11 bases that match TRBD1. The CDR3 totals 15 residues. The J segment lost 6 bases and the V segment lost 1 base, leaving 2 bases of the junction unmatched. The germline V gene has CDR1 MNHEY and CDR2 SVGAGI. This chain's CDR3 is CASSYLGTGGNEQFF. The CDR3 coding sequence is TGTGCCAGCAGTTACTTGGGGACAGGGGGCAATGAGCAGTTCTTC.

The V call is TRBV6-1, the J call TRBJ2-7, with D uncertain. This CDR3 region has 13 residues. The germline V gene encodes CDR1 MNHNS and CDR2 SASEGT. V lost 1 base to trimming and J lost 1 base, with 5 bases between them. The CDR3 protein is CASSEVRSYEQYF. DNA for the CDR3: TGTGCCAGCAGTGAAGTAAGGTCCTACGAGCAGTACTTC.

This clonotype was recorded at least ten times. The J gene is TRBJ2-5, the V gene TRBV7-9; 7 bases agree with TRBD1. CDR3 length equals 15 residues. The germline V gene has CDR1 SEHNR and CDR2 FQNEAQ (reference sequence). The trim removed 5 bases at V and 2 bases at J, leaving 8 bases unmatched. Written as DNA, the CDR3 is TGTGCCAGCAGCCGTGGGACAGCCCCTCAAGAGACCCAGTACTTC. Protein sequence: CASSRGTAPQETQYF.

The genes are TRBV7-9 and TRBJ2-3; TRBD2 matches 9 bases. The CDR3 is made up of 16 amino acids. The J segment lost 4 bases and the V segment lost 5 bases, leaving 10 bases of the junction unmatched. Germline V gene data show CDR1 as SEHNR and CDR2 as FQNEAQ (reference sequence). The CDR3 DNA reads as TGTGCCAGCAGCCCCTTCCCGGGACTAGCATCAGATACGCAGTATTTT. This encodes CASSPFPGLASDTQYF.

This clonotype has a handful of counts. The genes are TRBV30 and TRBJ2-7; 9 nucleotides line up with TRBD1. V dropped 2 bases and J dropped 3; count of bases not matched to a gene: 11. The V gene's germline CDR1 is GTSNPN and CDR2 SVGIG (reference sequence). This CDR3 has 16 amino acids. CDR3 sequence reads: CAWSSGQGFGLYEQYF. CDR3 nucleotide sequence: TGTGCCTGGAGTTCGGGACAGGGCTTCGGTCTCTACGAGCAGTACTTC.

The chain carries TRBV6-1 and TRBJ1-1; D gene ambiguous. V lost 0 bases and J lost 4, with 12 bases in between. The CDR3 has 15 amino acids. Germline-derived CDR1 and CDR2 are MNHNS and SASEGT. DNA for the CDR3: TGTGCCAGCAGTGAAGCTTTACAATCTAGCACTGAAGCTTTCTTT. Its protein product is CASSEALQSSTEAFF.

The V gene is TRBV7-3, the J gene TRBJ2-3, with 11 bases identical to TRBD2. CDR3 length: 16 amino acids. Per germline, CDR1 SGHTA and CDR2 FQGTGA. V was clipped by 5 bases and J by 3 bases; unmatched bases: 7. The CDR3 nucleotides read TGTGCCAGCAGCCAAGGGACTAGCGGAGAGACAGATACGCAGTATTTT. The encoded protein is CASSQGTSGETDTQYF.

This clonotype was observed a few times. This chain links TRBV29-1 with TRBJ2-2; 13 bases agree with TRBD2. Germline-derived CDR1 and CDR2 are SQVTM and ANQGSEA. The J segment lost 7 bases and the V segment lost 4 bases, leaving 9 bases of the junction unmatched. This CDR3 has 16 amino acids. CDR3 nucleotide sequence: TGCAGCGTTGGTCAACTAGCGGGAGGGCCCGTCGGGGAGCTGTTTTTT. Translating gives CSVGQLAGGPVGELFF.

There are a few counts of this clonotype. The chain joins TRBV7-9 to TRBJ2-3; 10 nucleotides agree with TRBD1. There are 15 residues in the CDR3. Trimming at V came to 4 bases and at J to 5 bases, leaving 6 bases not matched to a gene. The germline V gene has CDR1 SEHNR and CDR2 FQNEAQ (reference sequence). The CDR3 coding sequence is TGTGCCAGCAGCTCATCCGGGACAGGGGTAGATACGCAGTATTTT. It codes for CASSSSGTGVDTQYF.

This clonotype occurred many times. The chain joins TRBV28 to TRBJ1-2; tentatively, D is TRBD1 (6 bases). V shed 4 bases and J shed 2 bases, with 23 bases lying between them. The CDR3 is 18 amino acids. Germline-derived CDR1 and CDR2 are MDHEN and SYDVKM. The CDR3 region is CASSSLITVSGVNYGYTF. The DNA of the CDR3 is TGTGCCAGCAGTTCCCTCATTACCGTATCAGGGGTGAACTATGGCTACACCTTC.

This clonotype was observed at least ten times. The rearrangement uses TRBV6-2 or TRBV6-3 and TRBJ2-3; D is unresolved. V gave up 5 bases and J gave up 4 bases, with 13 bases separating them. Germline lookup yields CDR1 MNHEY and CDR2 SVGEGT. The CDR3 sequence is 14 residues long. The CDR3, as DNA: TGTGCCAGCAGTCGACGAGCTTCCCCAGATACGCAGTATTTT. Encoded protein: CASSRRASPDTQYF.

This clonotype was counted only a few times. The J gene is TRBJ2-3, the V gene TRBV4-3; D may be TRBD2 (7 bases). V lost 3 bases and J 0 bases, leaving 19 bases between the germline ends. The CDR3 consists of 18 residues. CDR1 is LGHNA and CDR2 is YSLEER in the germline V gene. CDR3 residues: CASSQGVGGGYSTDTQYF. The CDR3 nucleotides are TGCGCCAGCAGCCAGGGGGTAGGGGGGGGATATAGCACAGATACGCAGTATTTT.

A note on this clonotype: The germline gene is not matched at one end of the junction; a read error may be the cause. The chain has TRBV20-1 and TRBJ2-1; TRBD2 agrees at 13 bases. The CDR3 covers 16 residues. Germline V gene data show CDR1 as DFQATT and CDR2 as SNEGSKA (reference sequence). DNA for the CDR3: TGCAGTGCTAGATTCGGACTAGCGGGAGACTACAATGAGCAGTCCTTC. Amino acids: CSARFGLAGDYNEQSF.

This clonotype was found many times. The junction departs from the called germline gene at one end, perhaps through a read error. The CDR3 protein is CTSSLGHLPGMTDTQYF. In DNA form, the CDR3 reads TGTACCAGCAGCTTAGGCCACCTACCGGGGATGACAGATACGCAGTATTTT. The rearrangement uses TRBV11-3 and TRBJ2-3; D may be TRBD2 (5 bases). The germline CDR1 and CDR2 sequences are SGHNT and YENEEA. This CDR3 spans 17 amino acids.

This clonotype appeared many times. The V call is TRBV20-1, the J call TRBJ2-7, with 7 bases aligning to TRBD1. From germline, CDR1 is DFQATT and CDR2 SNEGSKA (reference sequence). With 0 bases clipped from V and 6 bases from J, the junction kept 11 bases outside the gene matches. This CDR3 has 15 amino acids. CDR3 coding DNA: TGCAGTGCTAGAGAGTCCCAGACAGGGTTAGGCGAGCAGTACTTC. This sequence encodes CSARESQTGLGEQYF.

This clonotype was detected ten times or more. The chain is built from TRBV12-3 or TRBV12-4 and TRBJ2-2; no clear D. The CDR3 contains 15 residues. V was pared by 3 bases and J by 0 bases, with 8 bases between. The CDR3 sequence is CASSFSTPNTGELFF. CDR3 DNA sequence: TGTGCCAGCAGTTTCTCTACTCCGAACACCGGGGAGCTGTTTTTT.

This clonotype was seen a few times. V usage is TRBV10-3 and J usage is TRBJ2-7; 7 bases agree with TRBD1. This CDR3 spans 17 amino acids. Per the germline V gene, CDR1 is ENHRY and CDR2 is SYGVKD. V lost 11 bases and J lost 1; bases outside the gene matches: 20. This chain's CDR3 is CALLGTELIKMSYEQYF. CDR3 in DNA: TGTGCCCTCCTTGGGACAGAACTAATTAAAATGTCCTACGAGCAGTACTTC.

This clonotype turned up a few times. V is TRBV28 and J is TRBJ2-2; D is possibly TRBD1 (5 bases). The germline CDR1 and CDR2 sequences are MDHEN and SYDVKM. The ends were cut back, 4 bases at V and 5 bases at J, with 11 bases in the middle. The CDR3 has 14 residues. The chain's CDR3 is CASSWGRTTGELFF. The CDR3 DNA is TGTGCCAGCAGTTGGGGCAGAACGACCGGGGAGCTGTTTTTT.

This clonotype was seen only a few times. V is TRBV6-5 and J is TRBJ2-3; 11 nucleotides match TRBD1. The junction had 3 bases not matched to a gene; V was cut back by 4 bases and J by 3 bases. CDR3 size: 15 residues. In germline, CDR1 is MNHEY, CDR2 SVGAGI. The CDR3 protein is CASSLGQGVTDTQYF. The CDR3 DNA follows: TGTGCCAGCAGTTTGGGACAGGGGGTTACAGATACGCAGTATTTT.

The sample holds a few counts of this clonotype. The chain joins TRBV20-1 to TRBJ2-2, with a weak D call TRBD1 (5 bases). The V end was cut by 3 bases, the J end by 3 bases, with 17 bases between. The CDR3 totals 16 residues. Germline CDR1 DFQATT, CDR2 SNEGSKA (reference sequence). This CDR3 is CSASFRPGMDTGELFF. The CDR3 bases are TGCAGTGCTAGTTTCCGTCCAGGGATGGACACCGGGGAGCTGTTTTTT.

A note on this clonotype: A read error may explain this, as a much larger clone is one base away. This likely comes from a read error, as the CDR3 has no conserved phenylalanine or tryptophan at its end. The chain recombines TRBV12-3 or TRBV12-4 with TRBJ2-7; 8 bases line up with TRBD1. The length of the CDR3 is 16 residues. J gave up 6 bases and V 1 base, and 11 bases lay outside the gene matches. The CDR3 region is CASSLVYQGARGEQYL. CDR3 coding DNA: TGTGCCAGCAGTTTAGTGTATCAGGGGGCGAGAGGCGAGCAGTACCTC.

J is TRBJ2-3 and V is TRBV6-2 or TRBV6-3; 7 bases agree with TRBD2. The germline CDR1 and CDR2 sequences are MNHEY and SVGEGT. The length of the CDR3 is 15 residues. Trimming at V came to 6 bases and at J to 4 bases, leaving 10 bases not matched to a gene. The CDR3 DNA sequence: TGTGCCAGCAGGCGACTAGCAATATCCTCAGATACGCAGTATTTT. It translates to CASRRLAISSDTQYF.

This clonotype was seen ten or more times. The V gene is TRBV7-3, the J gene TRBJ2-7, with TRBD1 identical over 7 bases. Trimming at V came to 5 bases and at J to 2 bases, leaving 12 bases not matched to a gene. CDR1 and CDR2 (germline): SGHTA, FQGTGA. This CDR3 contains 16 residues. CDR3 loop: CASSQSAVTGTYEQYF. CDR3 in DNA: TGTGCCAGCAGCCAATCGGCGGTGACAGGGACCTACGAGCAGTACTTC.

This clonotype was picked up a small number of times. This chain uses TRBV29-1 with TRBJ1-1, with D perhaps TRBD1 (6 bases). The CDR3 runs 12 residues. Germline V CDR1 and CDR2: SQVTM, ANQGSEA. The CDR3 loop is CMGAGLATEAFF. CDR3 nucleotide sequence: TGCATGGGGGCAGGGTTGGCCACTGAAGCTTTCTTT.